This entry describes one T cell receptor beta chain. The ends were cut back, 5 bases at V and 5 bases at J, with 12 bases in the middle. In germline, CDR1 is LNHDA, CDR2 SQIVND (reference sequence). The CDR3 has 14 residues. The sample is drawn from a study of blood T cell repertoires in COVID-19. As for the study in general: Samples came from the United States, Italy and Spain, spanning acute and convalescent COVID-19. PBMCs, B-cell-depleted T cells, or T cells were the source of the cDNA or gDNA that made up the material.

The study recruited people aged 18 to 89 years across under 25 US areas. Participants' reported clinical history set cohort assignment. This table comes from immunoSEQ multiplex PCR, and its TCRdb copy is limited to in-frame clones, with some not included. The table records some 320,000 clones, around 84% of them present only once. The V and J genes are TRBV19 and TRBJ2-2; unclear D gene. The sequence was collected from a woman in her twenties or thirties who had been exposed to COVID-19. Sequenced sample: PBMCs or T cells enriched from blood (not recorded which). The chain's CDR3 is CASSARSETGELFF. The CDR3 DNA reads TGTGCCAGTAGTGCCCGTAGTGAAACCGGGGAGCTGTTTTTT. Looking up the rest from reference TRBV19 and TRBJ2-2 gives the full variable domain: DGGITQSPKYLFRKEGQNVTLSCEQNLNHDAMYWYRQDPGQGLRLIYYSQIVNDFQKGDIAEGYSVSREKKESFPLTVTSAQKNPTAFYLCASSARSETGELFFGEGSRLTVL.